This T cell receptor (beta chain) appears in the sequencing data of a study of shared clonotypes between healthy human individuals. Study-level results: It was the few donors that limited the genetic and exposure-history diversity represented. Exclusively blood specimens were collected; tissue repertoires likely differ.

At a deep level, the assay was run. Sequencing was performed with immunoSEQ multiplex PCR; in TCRdb, only in-frame clones are kept and a portion is missing. The sample includes 450,000 to 650,000 clones, around 78% seen only once; the top ten take about 12%. A word on this clone: No antigen is known for it.

The sample comprised PBMCs. This clonotype was sampled from a woman in her thirties or forties in good health. Some clones in this sample may be carry-over from other donors' samples.

This CDR3 reads CASSEGRGTGDTGELFF. The CDR3 nucleotides are TGTGCCAGCAGTGAAGGTCGGGGGACAGGGGACACCGGGGAGCTGTTTTTT. The chain links TRBV6-1 to TRBJ2-2, with TRBD1 matching over 10 bases. Unmatched junction bases numbered 5, after V lost 1 base and J lost 3 bases. Germline CDR1 reads MNHNS; CDR2 reads SASEGT. There are 17 residues in the CDR3.